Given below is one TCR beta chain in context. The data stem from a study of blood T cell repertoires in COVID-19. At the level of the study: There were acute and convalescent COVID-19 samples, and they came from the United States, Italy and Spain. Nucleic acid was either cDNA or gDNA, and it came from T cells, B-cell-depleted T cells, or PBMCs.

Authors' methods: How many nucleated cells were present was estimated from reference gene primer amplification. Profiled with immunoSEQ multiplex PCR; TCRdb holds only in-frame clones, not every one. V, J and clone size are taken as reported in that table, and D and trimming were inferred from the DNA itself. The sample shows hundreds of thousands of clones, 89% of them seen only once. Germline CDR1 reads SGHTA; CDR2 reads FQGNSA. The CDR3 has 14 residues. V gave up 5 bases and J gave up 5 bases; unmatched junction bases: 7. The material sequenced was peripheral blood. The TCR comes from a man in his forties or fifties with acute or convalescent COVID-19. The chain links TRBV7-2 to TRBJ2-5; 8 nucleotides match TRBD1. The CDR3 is CASSTRTGIETQYF. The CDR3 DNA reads TGTGCCAGCAGCACGCGGACAGGGATCGAGACCCAGTACTTC.